One and the same sample provided the 18 T cell receptor beta chains below, sequenced in a study of sequential checkpoint blockade in melanoma. Stated treatment: randomized to nivolumab then ipilimumab (arm A) or the reverse (arm B). The data were produced by immunoSEQ multiplex PCR, yet TCRdb's version contains in-frame clones alone and is incomplete. The table has roughly 20,000 clones, over 70% seen once. Sequencing used CD8+ T cells sorted from blood (inferred from file names), obtained from a patient given nivolumab and ipilimumab in sequence. The receptors shown here come from a human donor with melanoma.

The chain joins TRBV30 to TRBJ1-2, with TRBD1 as a possible D gene (5 bases). The CDR3 spans 12 residues. Germline V gene data show CDR1 as GTSNPN and CDR2 as SVGIG (reference sequence). Trimming shortened V by 1 base and J by 4 bases, and 7 bases separated the two germline ends. The CDR3 region has the DNA TGTGCCTGGAGTGGACAGATCTATGGCTACACCTTC. Translating gives CAWSGQIYGYTF.

This sequence joins TRBV29-1 and TRBJ1-1; D perhaps matches TRBD1 (6 bases). The V end was cut by 3 bases, the J end by 8 bases, with 16 bases between. The CDR3 contains 13 residues. Per germline, CDR1 SQVTM and CDR2 ANQGSEA. CDR3 bases: TGCAGCGTTGAGCTTACAGGGCGCAGGGAAGCTTTCTTT. Residues: CSVELTGRREAFF.

This chain joins TRBV29-1 and TRBJ2-7, with 8 bases fitting TRBD2. Germline V gives CDR1 SQVTM, CDR2 ANQGSEA. After removal of 0 bases from V and 4 bases from J, the junction contained 2 bases not matched to a gene. The CDR3 contains 13 residues. The CDR3 DNA reads TGCAGCGTTGAAGACCGGGGGGGGTACGAGCAGTACTTC. As protein: CSVEDRGGYEQYF.

The table lists this clone with a count of one. The genes are TRBV10-3 and TRBJ2-7; D is perhaps TRBD1 (5 bases). V lost 3 bases and J lost 4, with 7 bases in between. Germline CDR1 is ENHRY and CDR2 is SYGVKD. The CDR3 has 12 residues. The CDR3 spells CAISDQGYEQYF. In nucleotides, the CDR3 is TGTGCCATCAGTGACCAGGGTTACGAGCAGTACTTC.

The chain joins TRBV18 to TRBJ1-2; possible D gene TRBD1, 5 bases. The V end was cut by 5 bases, the J end by 6 bases, with 19 bases between. Germline assignment: CDR1 KGHSH and CDR2 LQKENI. There are 15 residues in the CDR3. The CDR3 loop is CASSELTRGEDGYTF. The DNA of the CDR3 is TGTGCCAGCTCAGAGTTAACAAGGGGCGAGGATGGCTACACCTTC.

V is TRBV28 and J is TRBJ2-2; D remains ambiguous. Germline loops: CDR1 MDHEN, CDR2 SYDVKM. With 2 bases removed from V and 6 bases from J, the gap between germline ends came to 10 bases. This CDR3 is built from 14 residues. The CDR3 coding sequence is TGTGCCAGCAGTTTAAAGCTAGTACCCGGGGAGCTGTTTTTT. This translates into CASSLKLVPGELFF.

The chain employs TRBV28 and TRBJ2-7; 12 bases line up with TRBD1. V lost 6 bases and J lost 6; bases outside the gene matches: 9. CDR1 and CDR2 from the germline V gene are MDHEN and SYDVKM. The CDR3 extends over 15 amino acids. In DNA form, the CDR3 reads TGTGCCAGCAGCCTATCCGGGACAGGGGGCGCCGAGCAGTACTTC. Translation gives CASSLSGTGGAEQYF.

This clone appeared once. The chain employs TRBV28 and TRBJ2-1; D is possibly TRBD1 (6 bases). There are 16 residues in the CDR3. The V gene's germline CDR1 is MDHEN and CDR2 SYDVKM. V lost 6 bases to trimming and J lost 3 bases, with 18 bases between them. The CDR3 nucleotides read TGTGCCAGCAGACACCGGACAGAATTGGTCTACAATGAGCAGTTCTTC. This translates into CASRHRTELVYNEQFF.

This chain uses TRBV2 with TRBJ2-7, with D unclear. V was pared by 5 bases and J by 2 bases, with 16 bases between. The CDR3 contains 15 residues. Germline lookup yields CDR1 SNHLY and CDR2 FYNNEI. This chain's CDR3 is CASSPGLDSPYEQYF. The CDR3 DNA reads TGTGCCAGCAGTCCTGGGTTAGACTCCCCCTACGAGCAGTACTTC.

The rearrangement links TRBV30 to TRBJ1-1, with D possibly TRBD1 on 6 matching bases. The CDR3 consists of 13 residues. Trimming took 1 base from V and 5 from J, leaving 11 bases between them. The germline CDR1 and CDR2 sequences are GTSNPN and SVGIG (reference sequence). The CDR3 DNA is TGTGCCTGGAGTGCGGGGGGCTGGACTGAAGCTTTCTTT. Encoded protein: CAWSAGGWTEAFF.

The sample holds a few counts of this clone. The gene calls are TRBV19 and TRBJ1-4; a possible D gene is TRBD1 (5 bases). Deletions cut 8 bases from V and 4 bases from J, with 17 bases between. The V gene's germline CDR1 is LNHDA and CDR2 SQIVND (reference sequence). The CDR3 is made up of 15 amino acids. Here the CDR3 DNA reads TGTGCCAGTTCGGCCTTGTGGGGGGTTAATGAAAAACTGTTTTTT. Translating gives CASSALWGVNEKLFF.

The V and J genes are TRBV28 and TRBJ2-2; 14 bases align to TRBD2. V lost 3 bases, J lost 5 bases, and 2 bases stayed unmatched. The CDR3 contains 16 residues. Germline lookup yields CDR1 MDHEN and CDR2 SYDVKM. The CDR3 reads CASSLGLAGETGELFF. In DNA, the CDR3 is TGTGCCAGCAGTTTGGGACTAGCGGGGGAAACCGGGGAGCTGTTTTTT.

The V call is TRBV11-2, the J call TRBJ2-1, with 9 nucleotides matching TRBD2. This CDR3 has 15 amino acids. The ends lost 5 bases at V and 2 bases at J; junction bases unmatched: 4. CDR1 is SGHAT, CDR2 FQNNGV, per germline. The CDR3 coding sequence is TGTGCCAGCAGCCCTAGCGGGAACACCTACAATGAGCAGTTCTTC. This gives the protein CASSPSGNTYNEQFF.

The J gene is TRBJ2-7, the V gene TRBV27; 10 bases line up with TRBD2. With 5 bases clipped from V and 3 bases from J, the junction kept 1 base outside the gene matches. In germline, CDR1 is MNHEY, CDR2 SMNVEV (reference sequence). The length of the CDR3 is 13 residues. The CDR3 DNA sequence: TGTGCCAGCAGTCCTAGCGGGGGCTACGAGCAGTACTTC. It codes for CASSPSGGYEQYF.

This chain joins TRBV11-2 and TRBJ1-1; weak D call: TRBD1 (6 bases). The CDR3 sequence is 14 residues long. The germline gives CDR1 SGHAT, CDR2 FQNNGV. Trimming took off 5 bases at V and 3 bases at J, with 13 bases between the two ends. The CDR3 region is CASSRQGIYTEAFF. CDR3 bases: TGTGCCAGCAGCCGTCAGGGGATTTACACTGAAGCTTTCTTT.

The V call is TRBV28, the J call TRBJ2-5; 7 bases line up with TRBD1. The CDR3 consists of 15 residues. Germline lookup yields CDR1 MDHEN and CDR2 SYDVKM. V was pared by 5 bases and J by 1 base, with 7 bases of the junction left unmatched. CDR3 sequence reads: CASSPTGILQETQYF. In DNA form, the CDR3 reads TGTGCCAGCAGTCCGACAGGGATTCTCCAAGAGACCCAGTACTTC.

The chain has TRBV7-9 and TRBJ1-4; weak D call: TRBD1 (5 bases). Germline CDR1 SEHNR, CDR2 FQNEAQ (reference sequence). Trimming took off 7 bases at V and 0 bases at J, with 18 bases between the two ends. The CDR3 sequence is 17 residues long. The CDR3 DNA is TGTGCCAGCAAGGGGAGCAGGGAGGAAGCAACTAATGAAAAACTGTTTTTT. This gives the protein CASKGSREEATNEKLFF.

This clone was observed a few times. The chain carries TRBV6-5 and TRBJ2-7; no definite D call. The CDR3 spans 14 residues. From germline, CDR1 is MNHEY and CDR2 SVGAGI. Trimming removed 0 bases from V and 0 bases from J, with 6 bases in between. Written as DNA, the CDR3 is TGTGCCAGCAGTTACTCGTACAGCTCCTACGAGCAGTACTTC. Its protein is CASSYSYSSYEQYF.